A single sample is the source of the 26 T cell receptor beta chains below, sequenced in a study of regulatory T cells in long-lasting Graves disease. Arm-PCR of CDR3 regions and iRepertoire HTBI primers were used to build TCR beta libraries. Each CDR3 protein gets one entry after TCRdb re-called the multiplex PCR reads with MiXCR. The sample shows about 610,000 distinct CDR3 sequences, roughly 15% of them seen only once. Time point denoted: newly diagnosed GD, antithyroid drugs for less than 3 months. RNA isolated from PBMCs was used to make the TCR library. These data were likewise used in another study, on T cells in Graves' hyperthyroidism and ophthalmopathy.

This sample comprised peripheral blood mononuclear cells (PBMCs), obtained at new diagnosis, from a patient treated with antithyroid drugs. Source of these receptors: a man younger than 30 with Graves disease.

Of note for this clonotype: This may be a read error: a much more frequent sequence differs by one nucleotide. The chain combines TRBV11-2 with TRBJ2-3; perhaps D is TRBD1 or TRBD2 (5 bases each). This CDR3 comprises 11 residues. Per the germline V gene, CDR1 is SGHAT and CDR2 is FQNNGV. The CDR3 region has the DNA TGTGCCGGCAGCTGGGGGGATACGCAGTATTTT. This gives the protein CAGSWGDTQYF.

CDR3 loop: CASLKTGTRAKNIQYF. The CDR3 nucleotides are TGTGCCAGTCTCAAAACAGGAACGAGAGCCAAAAACATTCAGTACTTC. This rearrangement joins TRBV28 to TRBJ2-4; the D gene is possibly TRBD1 (5 bases). CDR1 is MDHEN, CDR2 SYDVKM, per germline. Trimming cost V 9 bases and J 0 bases, with 18 bases left between them. The length of the CDR3 is 16 residues.

This clonotype was counted between two and nine times. Given the absence of the conserved phenylalanine or tryptophan at the CDR3 end, a read error is likely. The chain uses TRBV20-1 and TRBJ2-3, with TRBD1 matching 8 bases. The CDR3 consists of 14 residues. In germline, CDR1 is DFQATT, CDR2 SNEGSKA (reference sequence). Trimming cost V 3 bases and J 4 bases; bases outside gene matches: 6. The CDR3 DNA sequence: TGCAGTGCTAGGGGTCCACAGGGGGCAGATACGCAGTATTTA. Protein: CSARGPQGADTQYL.

This clonotype was recorded at least ten times. This chain connects TRBV7-8 to TRBJ2-7, with 7 bases matching TRBD2. Germline V gene sequence: CDR1 SGHVS, CDR2 FQNEAQ. This CDR3 region has 15 residues. V was clipped by 0 bases and J by 2 bases; unmatched bases: 4. The CDR3 region has the DNA TGTGCCAGCAGCTTAGCGGCTAGCGGAACCTACGAGCAGTACTTC. Protein sequence: CASSLAASGTYEQYF.

This clonotype has ten or more counts. The chain links TRBV28 to TRBJ1-2; no definite D call. V lost 4 bases to trimming and J lost 6 bases, with 15 bases between them. The germline V gene encodes CDR1 MDHEN and CDR2 SYDVKM. This CDR3 contains 14 residues. CDR3 DNA sequence: TGTGCCAGCAGTTGGGCGTCCCCGAACGATGGCTACACCTTC. Protein sequence: CASSWASPNDGYTF.

The genes are TRBV30 and TRBJ1-4; D is ambiguous. The V and J ends lost 1 base and 8 bases respectively, with 23 bases between them. This CDR3 comprises 17 residues. Germline V gene sequence: CDR1 GTSNPN, CDR2 SVGIG (reference sequence). The CDR3 region has the DNA TGTGCCTGGAGTGCCGGGAGCTCCGGAAACCCCACCGAAAAACTGTTTTTT. This sequence encodes CAWSAGSSGNPTEKLFF.

This clonotype appeared many times. The CDR3 spells CASSRRGTGGNEQFF. In nucleotides, the CDR3 is TGTGCCAGCAGCCGCAGAGGGACAGGGGGCAATGAGCAGTTCTTC. The gene calls are TRBV12-3 or TRBV12-4 and TRBJ2-1; TRBD1 matches 11 bases. With V trimmed by 6 bases and J by 6 bases, 7 bases remained unmatched. This CDR3 has 15 amino acids.

This clonotype was seen many times. The J gene is TRBJ2-5, the V gene TRBV20-1; D possibly corresponds to TRBD2 (6 bases). In germline, CDR1 is DFQATT, CDR2 SNEGSKA (reference sequence). Trimming pared 6 bases from V and 0 bases from J, leaving 8 bases between. There are 12 residues in the CDR3. The CDR3 bases are TGCAGTGCCCGGGACTACCAAGAGACCCAGTACTTC. It translates to CSARDYQETQYF.

J is TRBJ2-1 and V is TRBV6-1, with D unresolved. This CDR3 region has 16 residues. Germline values: CDR1 MNHNS, CDR2 SASEGT. The germline V and J ends were trimmed by 6 bases and 3 bases, with 18 bases remaining between them. CDR3 DNA: TGTGCCAGCAGCGCATGGCGCGGACCGAACTACAATGAGCAGTTCTTC. Translation gives CASSAWRGPNYNEQFF.

This clonotype was seen repeatedly, ten times or more. For the CDR3, the DNA is TGTGCCAGCAGCCCACAGGGGCAGCGGGAGACCCAGTACTTC. Translated: CASSPQGQRETQYF. The rearrangement joins TRBV13 to TRBJ2-5, with TRBD1 matching 7 bases. The length of the CDR3 is 14 residues. V lost 5 bases and J lost 5; bases outside the gene matches: 8. The V gene's germline CDR1 is PRHDT and CDR2 FYEKMQ (reference sequence).

The chain is built from TRBV10-1 and TRBJ1-1; D gene ambiguous. The CDR3 is 12 residues long. The V gene's germline CDR1 is WNHNN and CDR2 SYGVQD (reference sequence). The V and J ends lost 9 bases and 1 base respectively, with 9 bases between them. This CDR3 is CARKHKNTEAFF. The CDR3 DNA reads TGCGCCAGAAAACATAAGAACACTGAAGCTTTCTTT.

This clonotype showed up just a few times. This chain joins TRBV7-2 and TRBJ1-1; no firm D call. V shed 2 bases and J shed 8 bases, with 18 bases lying between them. CDR3 length: 15 amino acids. Germline V gives CDR1 SGHTA, CDR2 FQGNSA. The DNA for the CDR3 is TGTGCCAGCAGCTTATCTTCCAGGCGATACCGAGAAGCTTTCTTT. It translates to CASSLSSRRYREAFF.

This clonotype showed up just a few times. V usage is TRBV10-2 and J usage is TRBJ1-2; D may be TRBD1 (5 bases). Trimming shortened V by 0 bases and J by 8 bases, and 10 bases separated the two germline ends. The CDR3 covers 13 residues. Germline CDR1 is WSHSY and CDR2 is SAAADI. In nucleotides, the CDR3 is TGCGCCAGCAGTGAGTCGAGGGGTAGAGGCTACACCTTC. This translates into CASSESRGRGYTF.

There are a few counts of this clonotype. The chain has TRBV20-1 and TRBJ2-1; 10 bases map to TRBD2. CDR1 and CDR2 from the germline V gene are DFQATT and SNEGSKA (reference sequence). The CDR3 is 15 amino acids. V dropped 3 bases and J dropped 12; count of bases not matched to a gene: 14. The CDR3 region is CSARVREREGMGQFF. The CDR3 nucleotides read TGCAGTGCTAGGGTACGGGAGCGGGAGGGCATGGGGCAGTTCTTC.

This clonotype appeared many times. The chain links TRBV7-2 to TRBJ2-7, with 11 positions matching TRBD2. Germline CDR1 reads SGHTA; CDR2 reads FQGNSA. The CDR3 loop spans 18 amino acids. The junction had 11 bases not matched to a gene; V was cut back by 0 bases and J by 4 bases. The CDR3, as DNA: TGTGCCAGCAGCTTAGCTAAGAGCCTAGCGGGAGGCTCTTACGAGCAGTACTTC. It specifies CASSLAKSLAGGSYEQYF.

The rearrangement uses TRBV29-1 and TRBJ2-2, with unresolved D. V was cut by 3 bases and J by 8 bases, with 4 bases left in between. Germline CDR1 and CDR2: SQVTM and ANQGSEA. This CDR3 spans 10 amino acids. The CDR3 DNA reads as TGCAGCGTTGAGGCTGGGGAGCTGTTTTTT. Amino acid sequence: CSVEAGELFF.

This clonotype was seen at least ten times. The chain employs TRBV2 and TRBJ1-2; D remains ambiguous. The CDR3 totals 11 residues. Trimming left V 2 bases short and J 7 bases short, with 5 bases between. Per the germline V gene, CDR1 is SNHLY and CDR2 is FYNNEI. This CDR3 is CASSEWVGYTF. The CDR3 DNA sequence: TGTGCCAGCAGTGAATGGGTTGGCTACACCTTC.

Only a few counts were recorded for this clonotype. The chain carries TRBV30 and TRBJ2-3; TRBD2 is a possible D gene (6 bases). The CDR3 spans 14 residues. With 2 bases removed from V and 4 bases from J, the gap between germline ends came to 13 bases. In germline, CDR1 is GTSNPN, CDR2 SVGIG (reference sequence). The CDR3 spells CAWSLKGGSDTQYF. CDR3 DNA sequence: TGTGCCTGGAGTTTGAAGGGAGGATCAGATACGCAGTATTTT.

The chain employs TRBV12-3 or TRBV12-4 and TRBJ2-1; TRBD2 aligns across 11 bases. The V and J ends lost 1 base and 11 bases, in that order; junction bases with no gene match: 19. The CDR3 runs to 19 residues. The CDR3 sequence: CASSLGWLAGGPEGKKQFF. CDR3 nucleotides: TGTGCCAGCAGTTTAGGGTGGTTAGCGGGAGGGCCCGAGGGCAAGAAGCAGTTCTTC.

The sample holds many counts of this clonotype. This rearrangement joins TRBV19 to TRBJ1-4, with a tentative D call TRBD1 (5 bases). The CDR3 is 15 amino acids. Trimming cost V 10 bases and J 4 bases, with 19 bases left between them. Germline lookup yields CDR1 LNHDA and CDR2 SQIVND (reference sequence). DNA of the CDR3: TGTGCCACCGCAGGGATAGCAGGCATTAATGAAAAACTGTTTTTT. Translating gives CATAGIAGINEKLFF.

This chain connects TRBV4-1 to TRBJ2-1; 9 bases are shared with TRBD2. Germline assignment: CDR1 MGHRA and CDR2 YSYEKL. The CDR3 sequence is 20 residues long. V lost 1 base to trimming and J lost 7 bases; unmatched junction nucleotides: 20. CDR3 coding DNA: TGCGCCAGCAGCCAAGTACACCTTAGGAGGATAGCGGGAGATATGAATGAGCAGTTCTTC. It yields the protein CASSQVHLRRIAGDMNEQFF.

This clonotype showed up just a few times. J is TRBJ1-4 and V is TRBV7-2, with 7 bases matching TRBD1. The CDR3 spans 16 residues. Germline lookup yields CDR1 SGHTA and CDR2 FQGNSA. Germline trimming cut 4 bases from V and 7 bases from J; bases unmatched to any gene: 12. CDR3 sequence reads: CASSSARQGFGEKLFF. The DNA of the CDR3 is TGTGCCAGCAGCTCCGCGAGACAGGGTTTCGGTGAAAAACTGTTTTTT.

In its sample, this clonotype was seen a few times. V is TRBV27 and J is TRBJ1-2; no clear D gene. The CDR3 is made up of 13 amino acids. CDR1 and CDR2 (germline): MNHEY, SMNVEV (reference sequence). V lost 0 bases to trimming and J lost 13 bases, with 15 bases between them. CDR3 bases: TGTGCCAGCAGTTTATCGATCGGGGATCCGGGCACCTTC. Translating gives CASSLSIGDPGTF.

The chain couples TRBV3-1 to TRBJ1-6; 7 nucleotides line up with TRBD1. The trim removed 5 bases at V and 5 bases at J, leaving 3 bases unmatched. CDR1 and CDR2 (germline): LGHDT, YNNKEL (reference sequence). CDR3 size: 14 residues. The CDR3 DNA reads TGTGCCAGCAGCAAGGGACAGAATAATTCACCCCTCCACTTT. It yields the protein CASSKGQNNSPLHF.

The chain carries TRBV20-1 and TRBJ2-1, with TRBD2 matching over 12 bases. The CDR3 consists of 16 residues. The trim removed 4 bases at V and 4 bases at J, leaving 8 bases unmatched. Germline lookup yields CDR1 DFQATT and CDR2 SNEGSKA (reference sequence). This CDR3 is CSAKASGRASYNEQFF. CDR3 coding DNA: TGCAGTGCTAAGGCTAGCGGGAGGGCTTCGTACAATGAGCAGTTCTTC.

This clonotype was counted many times. The chain links TRBV3-1 to TRBJ2-1; 9 bases match TRBD2. Germline trimming cut 0 bases from V and 1 base from J; bases unmatched to any gene: 7. Germline V gives CDR1 LGHDT, CDR2 YNNKEL (reference sequence). CDR3 size: 18 residues. This CDR3 is CASSQDWLAGSSYNEQFF. The CDR3 coding sequence is TGTGCCAGCAGCCAAGATTGGCTAGCGGGATCTTCCTACAATGAGCAGTTCTTC.